Each of the 17 T cell receptor beta chains below was sequenced from the same sample in a study of molecular identifiers for immune sequencing clone quantification. TCRdb called the PCR reads again in MiXCR, with one record for every CDR3 protein. The profile covers just under 650,000 distinct CDR3 sequences, with approximately 20% appearing a single time and approximately 0.9% taken by the ten largest. Sequencing was done on a sample of naive CD8+ T cells from blood, with Jurkat cell RNA spiked in. The sample's subset: FACS-sorted CD8+CD4-CCR7+CD45RA+ naive T cells. The receptors come from a human donor in good health. Some libraries in this study had Jurkat cell RNA spiked in.

There are many counts of this clonotype. This chain connects TRBV7-9 to TRBJ2-3; D not certain. The CDR3 consists of 12 residues. The germline gives CDR1 SEHNR, CDR2 FQNEAQ (reference sequence). V gave up 5 bases and J gave up 6 bases, with 9 bases separating them. In DNA form, the CDR3 reads TGTGCCAGCAGCCCGAAGTTCGATACGCAGTATTTT. Translating gives CASSPKFDTQYF.

The V call is TRBV7-9, the J call TRBJ2-1, with 11 bases fitting TRBD2. Per the germline V gene, CDR1 is SEHNR and CDR2 is FQNEAQ (reference sequence). The CDR3 has 16 amino acids. Unmatched junction bases numbered 8, after V lost 5 bases and J lost 5 bases. CDR3 nucleotides: TGTGCCAGCAGCGCTCCAACTAGCGGGAGTAACAATGAGCAGTTCTTC. Protein sequence: CASSAPTSGSNNEQFF.

This clonotype was counted many times. The chain joins TRBV29-1 to TRBJ1-1, with D uncertain. The CDR3 loop spans 16 amino acids. The V gene lost 4 bases and the J gene lost 1 base, with 19 bases spanning the gap. Germline-derived CDR1 and CDR2 are SQVTM and ANQGSEA. For the CDR3, the DNA is TGCAGCGTTGTAGAAGTGGACCCCTACGAGAACACTGAAGCTTTCTTT. Translation gives CSVVEVDPYENTEAFF. The whole variable domain, remainder taken from reference TRBV29-1 and TRBJ1-1, is SAVISQKPSRDICQRGTSLTIQCQVDSQVTMMFWYRQQPGQSLTLIATANQGSEATYESGFVIDKFPISRPNLTFSTLTVSNMSPEDSSIYLCSVVEVDPYENTEAFFGQGTRLTVV.

This clonotype was recorded many times. This chain uses TRBV29-1 with TRBJ2-7, with a weak D call TRBD2 (7 bases). Germline loops: CDR1 SQVTM, CDR2 ANQGSEA. The CDR3 contains 14 residues. V gave up 5 bases and J gave up 6 bases, with 20 bases separating them. Here the CDR3 DNA reads TGCAGCGTTCAGCTTGGCGGGGGCCCCCTCGAGCAGTACTTC. Translated, it gives CSVQLGGGPLEQYF.

Only a few counts were recorded for this clonotype. J is TRBJ2-7 and V is TRBV27, with 10 bases aligning to TRBD2. CDR1 and CDR2 from the germline V gene are MNHEY and SMNVEV (reference sequence). V was clipped by 5 bases and J by 3 bases; unmatched bases: 7. The CDR3 has 15 residues. CDR3: CASSPSAGGGYEQYF. The CDR3 nucleotides read TGTGCCAGCAGTCCGTCAGCGGGAGGGGGCTACGAGCAGTACTTC.

The chain uses TRBV9 and TRBJ1-2, with a possible D match to TRBD1 (6 bases). Germline-derived CDR1 and CDR2 are SGDLS and YYNGEE. Deletions cut 4 bases from V and 8 bases from J, with 18 bases between. The CDR3 length is 14 residues. The CDR3 nucleotides read TGTGCCAGCAGCCCAATGGGGGGGGCTGAAGGCTACACCTTC. Protein sequence: CASSPMGGAEGYTF. Filled out from reference TRBV9 and TRBJ1-2, the complete variable domain reads DSGVTQTPKHLITATGQRVTLRCSPRSGDLSVYWYQQSLDQGLQFLIQYYNGEERAKGNILERFSAQQFPDLHSELNLSSLELGDSALYFCASSPMGGAEGYTFGSGTRLTVV.

In its sample, this clonotype was seen many times. The chain carries TRBV12-3 or TRBV12-4 and TRBJ2-3, with 7 bases identical to TRBD2. With V trimmed by 7 bases and J by 1 base, 11 bases remained unmatched. This CDR3 has 16 amino acids. CDR3: CASTPLGGVGTDTQYF. Written as DNA, the CDR3 is TGTGCCAGCACTCCCCTGGGGGGGGTGGGCACAGATACGCAGTATTTT.

Points on this clonotype: Just one base apart from a much larger clone, this may be a read error. The rearrangement uses TRBV24-1 and TRBJ2-3, with D possibly TRBD2 on 6 matching bases. Germline V lookup: CDR1 KGHDR, CDR2 SFDVKD. CDR3 length: 13 amino acids. In nucleotides, the CDR3 is TGTGTCACCGCTACTAGCAGAACAGATACGCAGTATTTT. As protein: CVTATSRTDTQYF.

With respect to this clonotype: A much larger clonotype is one base distant, so this may be a read error. This chain joins TRBV7-9 and TRBJ2-7; D assignment may be TRBD1 or TRBD2 (6 bases each). CDR3 size: 16 residues. The germline gives CDR1 SEHNR, CDR2 FQNEAQ (reference sequence). With 5 bases removed from V and 8 bases from J, the gap between germline ends came to 25 bases. For the CDR3, the DNA is TGTGCCAGCAGCCCTCGGCGAGGGAAAGGCGGGGACAAGCAGTACTTC. Amino acids: CASSPRRGKGGDKQYF.

This clonotype was detected once. This may arise from a read error, as a much more abundant clone is one base away. The CDR3 region is CASSFRGGETQHF. CDR3 in DNA: TGTGCCAGCAGTTTCCGGGGAGGAGAGACCCAGCACTTC. The chain recombines TRBV27 with TRBJ2-5, with D perhaps TRBD2 (6 bases). The CDR3 loop spans 13 amino acids. Germline CDR1 reads MNHEY; CDR2 reads SMNVEV (reference sequence).

A word on this clonotype: This may be a read error: a much more frequent sequence differs by one nucleotide. As the CDR3 is not closed by the conserved phenylalanine or tryptophan, this likely results from a read error. This chain links TRBV3-1 with TRBJ2-3; the D gene is possibly TRBD1 (6 bases). Germline CDR1 reads LGHDT; CDR2 reads YNNKEL (reference sequence). V was pared by 1 base and J by 0 bases, with 14 bases between. CDR3 size: 17 residues. The CDR3 nucleotides are TGTGCCAGCAGCCAAGTTTTCCACAGGGTTAGCACAGATACGCAGTATCTT. Protein: CASSQVFHRVSTDTQYL.

The table lists this clonotype with a few counts. Given a much more abundant clone one base away, this may be a read error. The conserved phenylalanine or tryptophan is not found at the CDR3 terminus, so this likely reflects a read error. This chain connects TRBV11-2 to TRBJ1-1; tentative D call: TRBD1 (5 bases). The ends were cut back, 4 bases at V and 2 bases at J, with 14 bases in the middle. CDR3 length: 15 residues. Germline V gives CDR1 SGHAT, CDR2 FQNNGV. CDR3 DNA sequence: TGTGCCAGCAGCTCGCCTCGACAGCTAAACACTGAAGCTTTCCTT. It yields the protein CASSSPRQLNTEAFL.

This clonotype showed up many times. The rearrangement links TRBV30 to TRBJ1-1; D gene ambiguous. This CDR3 has 14 residues. Trimming removed 1 base at V and 0 bases at J, with 9 bases between. Germline V gives CDR1 GTSNPN, CDR2 SVGIG (reference sequence). CDR3 amino acids: CAWSAVRMNTEAFF. For the CDR3, the DNA is TGTGCCTGGAGTGCCGTCAGGATGAACACTGAAGCTTTCTTT.

J is TRBJ1-5 and V is TRBV3-1; 7 nucleotides line up with TRBD1. The ends lost 5 bases at V and 0 bases at J; junction bases unmatched: 16. The CDR3 extends over 19 amino acids. Looked up from germline, CDR1 is LGHDT and CDR2 is YNNKEL (reference sequence). As DNA, the CDR3 is TGTGCCAGCAGCAAAACCTTAGCAGGGGGGGGGTATAGCAATCAGCCCCAGCATTTT. Protein product: CASSKTLAGGGYSNQPQHF. Full variable domain (remainder filled in from reference TRBV3-1 and TRBJ1-5): DTAVSQTPKYLVTQMGNDKSIKCEQNLGHDTMYWYKQDSKKFLKIMFSYNNKELIINETVPNRFSPKSPDKAHLNLHINSLELGDSAVYFCASSKTLAGGGYSNQPQHFGDGTRLSIL.

For this clonotype: The junction departs from the called germline gene at one end, perhaps through a read error. V gene TRBV7-6 combines with J gene TRBJ2-3, with no clear D. The CDR3 length is 16 residues. Germline-derived CDR1 and CDR2 are SGHVS and FNYEAQ. CDR3 region: CASSENMVLSTDTQCF. CDR3 DNA sequence: TGTGCCAGCAGCGAAAACATGGTACTGAGCACAGATACGCAGTGTTTT. The complete variable domain, with remaining parts taken from reference TRBV7-6 and TRBJ2-3, reads GAGVSQSPRYKVTKRGQDVALRCDPISGHVSLYWYRQALGQGPEFLTYFNYEAQQDKSGLPNDRFSAERPEGSISTLTIQRTEQRDSAMYRCASSENMVLSTDTQCFGPGTRLTVL.

The rearrangement uses TRBV19 and TRBJ2-1; D is undetermined. There are 15 residues in the CDR3. Trimming removed 6 bases from V and 5 bases from J, with 17 bases in between. Germline loops: CDR1 LNHDA, CDR2 SQIVND (reference sequence). The CDR3 region is CASSVAWSSNNEQFF. The CDR3 region has the DNA TGTGCCAGTAGCGTGGCTTGGAGTTCAAACAATGAGCAGTTCTTC.

Of note for this clonotype: A much larger clone sits a single nucleotide away, making a read error possible. Because it lacks the conserved phenylalanine or tryptophan at the end, this CDR3 is likely a read error. V usage is TRBV4-3 and J usage is TRBJ2-3; no definite D call. This CDR3 region has 14 residues. Deletions cut 1 base from V and 7 bases from J, with 12 bases between. Germline V gives CDR1 LGHNA, CDR2 YSLEER. CDR3 coding DNA: TGCGCCAGCAGCCAAGGTGGCATTACTAATACGCAGTATTTA. Its translation: CASSQGGITNTQYL.